This TCR beta chain was sequenced in a study of CD8 T cells in ankylosing spondylitis. TCRdb analysed the 5' RACE reads with MiXCR anew, one entry per CDR3 protein. The sample consists of roughly 250,000 distinct CDR3 sequences, 8% to 9.5% of them appearing once. From germline, CDR1 is MGHRA and CDR2 YSYEKL. Trimming took 3 bases from V and 0 from J; bases not matched to a gene: 15. The CDR3 runs 20 residues. The V gene is TRBV4-1, the J gene TRBJ1-5; 9 bases agree with TRBD1. Sequencing used blood, either unsorted or a sorted T cell fraction (not recorded which). This receptor was identified in a male donor with ankylosing spondylitis or in good health (not recorded which). This CDR3 reads CASSQKPTGTGYYSNQPQHF. For the CDR3, the DNA is TGCGCCAGCAGCCAGAAACCAACCGGGACAGGGTACTATAGCAATCAGCCCCAGCATTTT.